The rows below give T cell receptor beta chains drawn from one sample of a study of yellow fever vaccine responses in identical twins. TCRdb analysed the RT-PCR reads with MiXCR anew, one entry per CDR3 protein. The sample consists of more than 5,500 distinct CDR3 sequences, around 84% of them appearing once. The starting material was T cells from blood (PBMCs), unsorted or a sorted subset (not recorded which), obtained before or after yellow fever vaccination (not recorded which). All receptors derive from a woman under 30 who received the yellow fever vaccine. Both conserved end residues are part of each CDR3. D genes are given only for firm matches. Expanded clones get a size class; other rows say once, few or many, or leave the size out.

d_gene,v_gene,abundance,j_gene,CDR3nt,CDR3aa
-,TRBV15,-,TRBJ2-5,TGTGCCACCACTCCGGGGGGCCCCTACCAAGAGACCCAGTACTTC,CATTPGGPYQETQYF
TRBD2,TRBV20-1,-,TRBJ2-5,TGCAGTGTGCCAGCGGGAGTGGGGGAGACCCAGTACTTC,CSVPAGVGETQYF
TRBD1,TRBV12-3/TRBV12-4,-,TRBJ1-2,TGTGCCAGCAGTCCGACAGGGGGAAACTATGGCTACACCTTC,CASSPTGGNYGYTF
-,TRBV5-1,-,TRBJ2-4,TGCGCCAGCAGCCGGCCCCGGGACTCCAAAAACATTCAGTACTTC,CASSRPRDSKNIQYF
-,TRBV29-1,few,TRBJ2-1,TGCAGCGTTAATCAGGGCGGCAATGAGCAGTTCTTC,CSVNQGGNEQFF
-,TRBV18,-,TRBJ2-7,TGTGCCAGCTCCAACCCCCCTCTAGCGCTTTCCTACGAGCAGTACTTC,CASSNPPLALSYEQYF
TRBD2,TRBV5-1,once,TRBJ2-5,TGCGCCAGCAGCTTGAGCGGGAGGGAACAAGAGACCCAGTACTTC,CASSLSGREQETQYF
TRBD1,TRBV12-3/TRBV12-4,-,TRBJ1-6,TGTGCCAGCAGCGGACAGGGAGATTCACCCCTCCACTTT,CASSGQGDSPLHF
-,TRBV11-3,-,TRBJ1-1,TGTGCCAGCAGCTTAGGTCGGGGACGTTCCACTGAAGCTTTCTTT,CASSLGRGRSTEAFF
-,TRBV6-2/TRBV6-3,-,TRBJ1-2,TGTGCCAGCAGTTACCGGAGAGAGAATTATGGCTACACCTTC,CASSYRRENYGYTF
-,TRBV18,-,TRBJ2-6,TGTGCCAGCTCACCGCTGGGACCCAGCGTCTCTGGGGCCAACGTCCTGACTTTC,CASSPLGPSVSGANVLTF
TRBD1,TRBV28,-,TRBJ2-1,TGTGCCAGCACCGAAACAGGGGGCGGTTTTTATGAGCAGTTCTTC,CASTETGGGFYEQFF
-,TRBV28,-,TRBJ1-5,TGTGCCAGCAAACCAGAAAGGGGGGACAATCAGCCCCAGCATTTT,CASKPERGDNQPQHF
-,TRBV5-1,-,TRBJ2-7,TGCGCCAGCAGCATCGCAGGGAGCTACGAGCAGTACTTC,CASSIAGSYEQYF
TRBD2,TRBV18,few,TRBJ2-1,TGTGCCAGCTCCAAGGGAGGGGTGAGTGAGCAGTTCTTC,CASSKGGVSEQFF
-,TRBV11-1,-,TRBJ1-3,TGTGCCAGCAGCCCAAGCCCCTCTGGAAACACCATATATTTT,CASSPSPSGNTIYF
-,TRBV21-1,-,TRBJ1-1,TGTGCCAGCAGCAAAGAGAGGGGACCCAACTTAGAGACTGAAGCTTTCTTT,CASSKERGPNLETEAFF
-,TRBV2,-,TRBJ2-7,TGTGCCAGCAGTGGGACAGACTCCTACGAGCAGTACTTC,CASSGTDSYEQYF
-,TRBV18,-,TRBJ2-7,TGTGCCAGCTCACCAAACAGAAACGAGCAGTACTTC,CASSPNRNEQYF
TRBD1,TRBV12-3/TRBV12-4,-,TRBJ1-2,TGTGCCAGCAGTTCGGACAGGGGGGCTGGCTACACCTTC,CASSSDRGAGYTF
-,TRBV11-3,-,TRBJ2-5,TGTGCCAGCAGCTTAGGATGGGGTCGGGAGACCCAGTACTTC,CASSLGWGRETQYF
TRBD2,TRBV3-1,-,TRBJ2-1,TGTGCCAGCAGCCAACGAGCGGGGGGGCCATCCTACAATGAGCAGTTCTTC,CASSQRAGGPSYNEQFF
-,TRBV20-1,-,TRBJ2-3,TGCAGTGCTAGTAATACGCAGTATTTT,CSASNTQYF
-,TRBV12-3/TRBV12-4,-,TRBJ2-4,TGTGCCAGCAGTTTTTGGGGGACTCGTGCCAAAAACATTCAGTACTTC,CASSFWGTRAKNIQYF
-,TRBV5-6,-,TRBJ2-5,TGTGCCAGCAGCTTGGACTTCCAAGAGACCCAGTACTTC,CASSLDFQETQYF
TRBD2,TRBV29-1,-,TRBJ2-5,TGCAGCGTAGAGACTAGCGGTCAAGAGACCCAGTACTTC,CSVETSGQETQYF
-,TRBV15,-,TRBJ2-5,TGTGCCACCAGCAGAGATGTAGGCGGCTGGGAGACCCAGTACTTC,CATSRDVGGWETQYF
-,TRBV7-3,-,TRBJ1-1,TGTGCCAGCAGCTTAAACCCAGAACCTAACACTGAAGCTTTCTTT,CASSLNPEPNTEAFF
TRBD2,TRBV4-3,-,TRBJ2-7,TGCGCCAGCAGCCAAGGTCTAGCGGGACACTACGAGCAGTACTTC,CASSQGLAGHYEQYF
-,TRBV5-4,-,TRBJ1-4,TGTGCCAGCAGCTTGGCGGGGAGCGAAAAACTGTTTTTT,CASSLAGSEKLFF
-,TRBV18,-,TRBJ2-7,TGTGCCAGCTCACTCAACGGGTCCCCCTCCGAGCAGTACTTC,CASSLNGSPSEQYF